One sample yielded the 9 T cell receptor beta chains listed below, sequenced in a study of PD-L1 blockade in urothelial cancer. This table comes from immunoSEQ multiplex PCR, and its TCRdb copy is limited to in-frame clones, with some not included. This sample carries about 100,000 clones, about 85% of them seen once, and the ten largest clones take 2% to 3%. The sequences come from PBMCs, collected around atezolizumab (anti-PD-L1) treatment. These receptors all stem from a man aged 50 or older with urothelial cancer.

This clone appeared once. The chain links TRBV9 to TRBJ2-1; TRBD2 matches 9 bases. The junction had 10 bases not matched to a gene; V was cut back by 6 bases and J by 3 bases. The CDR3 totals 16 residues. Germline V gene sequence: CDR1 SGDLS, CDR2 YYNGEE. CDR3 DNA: TGTGCCAGCACCCCTAGCGGGATCCCGTTCTACAATGAGCAGTTCTTC. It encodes CASTPSGIPFYNEQFF.

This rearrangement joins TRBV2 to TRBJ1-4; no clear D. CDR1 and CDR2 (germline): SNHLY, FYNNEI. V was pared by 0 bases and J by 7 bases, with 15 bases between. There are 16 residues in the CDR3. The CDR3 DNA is TGTGCCAGCAGTGAAGCGACCCCCGTGCAGGTTGAAAAACTGTTTTTT. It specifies CASSEATPVQVEKLFF.

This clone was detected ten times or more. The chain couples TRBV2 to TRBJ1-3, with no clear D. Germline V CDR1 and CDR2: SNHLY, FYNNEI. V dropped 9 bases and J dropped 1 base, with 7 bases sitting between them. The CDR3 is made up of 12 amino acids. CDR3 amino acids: CARKESGNTIYF. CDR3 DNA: TGTGCCAGAAAGGAGTCTGGAAACACCATATATTTT.

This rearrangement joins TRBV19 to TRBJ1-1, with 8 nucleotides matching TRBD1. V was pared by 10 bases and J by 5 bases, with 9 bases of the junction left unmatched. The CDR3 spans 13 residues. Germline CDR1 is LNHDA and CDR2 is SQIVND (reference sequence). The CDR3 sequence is CATRQGLRTEAFF. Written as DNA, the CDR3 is TGTGCCACCCGACAGGGGTTGCGAACTGAAGCTTTCTTT. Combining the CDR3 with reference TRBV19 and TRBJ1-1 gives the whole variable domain DGGITQSPKYLFRKEGQNVTLSCEQNLNHDAMYWYRQDPGQGLRLIYYSQIVNDFQKGDIAEGYSVSREKKESFPLTVTSAQKNPTAFYLCATRQGLRTEAFFGQGTRLTVV.

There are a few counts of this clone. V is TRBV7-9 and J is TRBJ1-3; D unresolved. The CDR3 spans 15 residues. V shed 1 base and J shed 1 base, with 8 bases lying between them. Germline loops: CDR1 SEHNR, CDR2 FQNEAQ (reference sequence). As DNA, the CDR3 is TGTGCCAGCAGCTTAGTGCGGGGTTCTGGAAACACCATATATTTT. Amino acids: CASSLVRGSGNTIYF.

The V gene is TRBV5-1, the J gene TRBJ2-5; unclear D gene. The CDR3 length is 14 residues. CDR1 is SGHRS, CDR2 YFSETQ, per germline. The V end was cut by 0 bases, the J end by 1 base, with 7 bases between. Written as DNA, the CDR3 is TGCGCCAGCAGCTTGGCCGGTCCCCAAGAGACCCAGTACTTC. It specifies CASSLAGPQETQYF.

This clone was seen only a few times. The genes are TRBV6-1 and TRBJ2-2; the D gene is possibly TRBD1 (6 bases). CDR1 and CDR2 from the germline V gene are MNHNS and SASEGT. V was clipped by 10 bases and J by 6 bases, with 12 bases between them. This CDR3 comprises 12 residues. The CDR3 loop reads CATNWGPGELFF. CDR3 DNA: TGTGCCACCAACTGGGGGCCCGGGGAGCTGTTTTTT.

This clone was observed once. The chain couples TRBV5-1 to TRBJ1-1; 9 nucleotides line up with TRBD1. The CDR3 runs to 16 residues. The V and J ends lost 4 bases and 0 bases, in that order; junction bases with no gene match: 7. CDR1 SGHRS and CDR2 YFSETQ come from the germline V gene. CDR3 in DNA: TGCGCCAGCAGCGCCGGACAGGGGACCTTGAACACTGAAGCTTTCTTT. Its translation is CASSAGQGTLNTEAFF.

This CDR3 is CASSSGGNTGELFF. As DNA, the CDR3 is TGTGCCAGTAGTAGCGGCGGGAACACCGGGGAGCTGTTTTTT. This chain uses TRBV19 with TRBJ2-2; D call uncertain. The germline V gene encodes CDR1 LNHDA and CDR2 SQIVND (reference sequence). This CDR3 is 14 amino acids long. V was clipped by 4 bases and J by 1 base, with 7 bases between them.